This TCR beta chain was recorded in a study of OX40 agonist ivuxolimab in advanced cancers. Study at large: An agonistic human IgG2 monoclonal antibody against OX40 (CD134) was given. Those enrolled were less than 85% male, with a mean age of about 66 years and ages from 23 to 79.

Sequencing used immunoSEQ multiplex PCR; TCRdb keeps in-frame clones, though not all of them. This sample has some 16,000 clones, with over 65% found just once. This clone was recorded once. Its antigen is unknown. Whole-study results and caveats: Circulating CD4+ and CD8+ T cells showed clonal expansion by week 6 at 0.1 to 3.0 mg/kg. Expanded clones tended on average to be more numerous among CD8+ T cells than CD4+.

Germline V CDR1 and CDR2: LNHDA, SQIVND (reference sequence). This CDR3 region has 13 residues. V was pared by 5 bases and J by 7 bases, with 8 bases of the junction left unmatched. This TCR came from an adult with an advanced solid tumor such as melanoma, head and neck, liver or kidney cancer. V usage is TRBV19 and J usage is TRBJ2-7, with 7 bases identical to TRBD1. Sequencing used CD4+ or CD8+ T cells sorted from blood, obtained in a trial of the OX40 agonist ivuxolimab. The CDR3 region has the DNA TGTGCCAGTAGTCCAGGGACAGCTCGGGAGCAGTACTTC. This encodes CASSPGTAREQYF.